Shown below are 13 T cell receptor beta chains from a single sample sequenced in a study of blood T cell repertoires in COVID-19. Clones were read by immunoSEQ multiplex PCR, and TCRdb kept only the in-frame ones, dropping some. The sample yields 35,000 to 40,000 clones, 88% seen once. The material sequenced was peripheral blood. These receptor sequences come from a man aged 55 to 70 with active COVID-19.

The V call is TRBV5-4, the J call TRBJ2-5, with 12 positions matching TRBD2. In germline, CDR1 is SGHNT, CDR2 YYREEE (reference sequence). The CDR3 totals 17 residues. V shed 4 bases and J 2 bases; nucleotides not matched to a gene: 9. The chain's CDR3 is CASSPRTSGNPQETQYF. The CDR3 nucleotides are TGTGCCAGCAGCCCCCGGACTAGCGGGAACCCTCAAGAGACCCAGTACTTC.

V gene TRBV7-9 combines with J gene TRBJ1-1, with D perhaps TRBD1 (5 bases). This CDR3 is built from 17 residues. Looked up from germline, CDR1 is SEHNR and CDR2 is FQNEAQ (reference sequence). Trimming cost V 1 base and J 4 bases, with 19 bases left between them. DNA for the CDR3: TGTGCCAGCAGCTTAGGTGGGGGGTTGCGGGGCCTCACTGAAGCTTTCTTT. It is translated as CASSLGGGLRGLTEAFF. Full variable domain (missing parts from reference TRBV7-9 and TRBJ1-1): DTGVSQNPRHKITKRGQNVTFRCDPISEHNRLYWYRQTLGQGPEFLTYFQNEAQLEKSRLLSDRFSAERPKGSFSTLEIQRTEQGDSAMYLCASSLGGGLRGLTEAFFGQGTRLTVV.

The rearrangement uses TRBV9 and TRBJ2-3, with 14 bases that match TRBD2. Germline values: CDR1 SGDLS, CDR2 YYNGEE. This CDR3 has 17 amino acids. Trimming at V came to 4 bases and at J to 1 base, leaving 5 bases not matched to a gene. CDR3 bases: TGTGCCAGCAGCCCTCGACTAGCGGGAGGGGGCACAGATACGCAGTATTTT. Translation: CASSPRLAGGGTDTQYF.

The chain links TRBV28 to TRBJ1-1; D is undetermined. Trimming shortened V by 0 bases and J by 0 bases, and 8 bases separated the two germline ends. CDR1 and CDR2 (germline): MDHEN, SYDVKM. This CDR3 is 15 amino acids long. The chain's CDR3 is CASSLWAGMNTEAFF. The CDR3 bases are TGTGCCAGCAGTTTATGGGCAGGAATGAACACTGAAGCTTTCTTT.

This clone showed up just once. CDR3 DNA sequence: TGTGCCAGCAGCCGAGGGACTAGCGTCGGTTCAGAAGAGACCCAGTACTTC. Protein sequence: CASSRGTSVGSEETQYF. The rearrangement uses TRBV11-3 and TRBJ2-5; TRBD2 agrees at 10 bases. The V gene end was trimmed by 5 bases and the J gene end by 3 bases; junction bases not matched to a gene: 12. The germline V gene encodes CDR1 SGHNT and CDR2 YENEEA. The CDR3 covers 17 residues.

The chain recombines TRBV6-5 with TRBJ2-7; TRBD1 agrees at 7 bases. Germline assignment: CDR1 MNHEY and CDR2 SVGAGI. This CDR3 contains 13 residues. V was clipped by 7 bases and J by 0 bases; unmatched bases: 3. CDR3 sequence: CASTDRNSYEQYF. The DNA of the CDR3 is TGTGCCAGCACGGACAGGAACTCCTACGAGCAGTACTTC.

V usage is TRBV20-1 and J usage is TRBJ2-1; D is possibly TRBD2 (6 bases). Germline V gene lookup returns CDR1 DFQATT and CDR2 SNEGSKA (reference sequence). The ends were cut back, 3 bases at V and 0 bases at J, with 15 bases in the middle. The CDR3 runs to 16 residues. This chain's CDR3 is CSASGGTPNSYNEQFF. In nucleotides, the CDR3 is TGCAGTGCTAGTGGTGGGACTCCGAACTCCTACAATGAGCAGTTCTTC.

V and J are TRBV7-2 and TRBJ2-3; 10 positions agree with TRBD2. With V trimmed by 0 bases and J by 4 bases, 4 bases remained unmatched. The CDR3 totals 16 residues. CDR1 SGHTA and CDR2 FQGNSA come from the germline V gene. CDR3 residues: CASSLALAGVADTQYF. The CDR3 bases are TGTGCCAGCAGCTTAGCCCTAGCGGGAGTGGCAGATACGCAGTATTTT.

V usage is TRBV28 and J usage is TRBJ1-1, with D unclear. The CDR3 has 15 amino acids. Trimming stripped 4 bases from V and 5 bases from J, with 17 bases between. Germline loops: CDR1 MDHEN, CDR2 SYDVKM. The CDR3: CASSSHGWTGTEAFF. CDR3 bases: TGTGCCAGCAGTTCGCACGGTTGGACTGGGACTGAAGCTTTCTTT.

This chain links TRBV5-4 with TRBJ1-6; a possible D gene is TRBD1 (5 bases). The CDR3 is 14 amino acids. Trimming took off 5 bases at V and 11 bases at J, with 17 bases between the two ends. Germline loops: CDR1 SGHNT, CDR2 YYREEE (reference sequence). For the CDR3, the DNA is TGTGCCAGCAGGGTCCTCGGAGGAGGGGCACCCCTCCACTTT. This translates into CASRVLGGGAPLHF.

The DNA of the CDR3 is TGTGCCAGCTCACCACGGAGGACAGGGGACACCGGGGAGCTGTTTTTT. As protein: CASSPRRTGDTGELFF. The chain carries TRBV18 and TRBJ2-2; 9 bases fit TRBD1. The CDR3 runs to 16 residues. The V gene's germline CDR1 is KGHSH and CDR2 LQKENI. J lost 3 bases, V lost 1 base, and 3 bases had no gene match.

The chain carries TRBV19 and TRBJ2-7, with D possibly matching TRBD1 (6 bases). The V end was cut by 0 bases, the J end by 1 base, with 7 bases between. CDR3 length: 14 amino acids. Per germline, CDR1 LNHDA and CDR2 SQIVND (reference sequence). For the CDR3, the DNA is TGTGCCAGTAGTATAGAGGACAGATCCTACGAGCAGTACTTC. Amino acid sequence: CASSIEDRSYEQYF.

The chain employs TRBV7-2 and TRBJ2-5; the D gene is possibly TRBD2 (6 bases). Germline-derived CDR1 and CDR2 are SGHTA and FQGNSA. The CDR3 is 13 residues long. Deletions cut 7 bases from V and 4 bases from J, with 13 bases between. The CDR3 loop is CASKRSAGETQYF. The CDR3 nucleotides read TGTGCCAGCAAGAGATCAGCGGGAGAGACCCAGTACTTC.